The 16 T cell receptor beta chains given below trace back to one sample, sequenced in a study of T cell clonotyping in hematopoietic cell transplantation (dated by TCRdb to the early 2020s). What this sample's time point label stands for: 100 days after allo-HCT. The library came from the immunoSEQ multiplex PCR assay. Drawn from immuneACCESS, this table holds only the in-frame rearrangements with V and J called that TCRdb kept. Clones are partly lost; checked studies trace under half to an unresolved V gene and leave the rest unexplained. Counted in this sample were roughly 8,400 clones; less than 70% of them appeared once. The ten largest clones add up to roughly a fifth of the sample. Source: peripheral blood mononuclear cells, taken 100 days after allogeneic stem cell transplant. The receptors derive from a male patient between 55 and 70 years old who had an allogeneic stem cell transplant from an unrelated donor, so the T cells may come from the graft donor. Some clones in this sample may be carry-over from other donors' samples.

The CDR3 spells CASSEGGGAADTQYF. As DNA, the CDR3 is TGTGCCAGCAGTGAGGGCGGGGGGGCCGCAGATACGCAGTATTTT. This chain joins TRBV6-4 and TRBJ2-3, with 9 positions matching TRBD2. In germline, CDR1 is MRHNA, CDR2 SNTAGT. The CDR3 extends over 15 amino acids. With V trimmed by 3 bases and J by 4 bases, 5 bases remained unmatched.

The V call is TRBV7-9, the J call TRBJ1-5, with D perhaps matching TRBD1 (5 bases). The ends were cut back, 5 bases at V and 4 bases at J, with 9 bases in the middle. CDR1 and CDR2 from the germline V gene are SEHNR and FQNEAQ (reference sequence). The CDR3 is made up of 13 amino acids. The CDR3 bases are TGTGCCAGCAGCCCAAGGGGAAATCAGCCCCAGCATTTT. Its translation: CASSPRGNQPQHF.

This clone was observed a single time. The chain joins TRBV5-6 to TRBJ1-2; TRBD1 aligns across 7 bases. The CDR3 has 16 amino acids. Germline V gene data show CDR1 as SGHDT and CDR2 as YYEEEE. J lost 4 bases, V lost 2 bases, and 11 bases had no gene match. CDR3 nucleotides: TGTGCCAGCAGCTTAGATTCGACAGGGAGCAGCTATGGCTACACCTTC. It yields the protein CASSLDSTGSSYGYTF.

The V gene is TRBV2, the J gene TRBJ1-5, with 8 bases lining up with TRBD1. The CDR3 spans 13 residues. Germline V gene lookup returns CDR1 SNHLY and CDR2 FYNNEI. The V gene end was trimmed by 6 bases and the J gene end by 7 bases; junction bases not matched to a gene: 5. CDR3 region: CASSGQGRQPQHF. Here the CDR3 DNA reads TGTGCCAGCAGCGGACAGGGAAGACAGCCCCAGCATTTT.

The rearrangement uses TRBV6-5 and TRBJ2-1; 10 bases fit TRBD2. The germline CDR1 and CDR2 sequences are MNHEY and SVGAGI. CDR3 length: 15 residues. Germline trimming cut 6 bases from V and 3 bases from J; bases unmatched to any gene: 5. The CDR3 DNA reads as TGTGCCAGCAGCTGGACTAGCGGAGTCTACAATGAGCAGTTCTTC. This gives the protein CASSWTSGVYNEQFF.

The chain links TRBV28 to TRBJ2-6; maybe TRBD2 (6 bases). The CDR3 is 14 amino acids. With 8 bases removed from V and 4 bases from J, the gap between germline ends came to 12 bases. Per the germline V gene, CDR1 is MDHEN and CDR2 is SYDVKM. The CDR3 is CASGRGTGANVLTF. CDR3 nucleotide sequence: TGTGCCAGCGGCCGGGGGACGGGGGCCAACGTCCTGACTTTC.

This sequence joins TRBV5-4 and TRBJ1-2; 8 nucleotides align to TRBD1. The germline CDR1 and CDR2 sequences are SGHNT and YYREEE (reference sequence). Germline trimming cut 5 bases from V and 3 bases from J; bases unmatched to any gene: 6. The CDR3 extends over 14 amino acids. CDR3 in amino acids: CASRPGQEDYGYTF. DNA for the CDR3: TGTGCCAGCAGGCCGGGACAGGAAGACTATGGCTACACCTTC.

The chain employs TRBV10-3 and TRBJ1-2; no reliable D call. Germline-derived CDR1 and CDR2 are ENHRY and SYGVKD. The CDR3 length is 11 residues. Trimming removed 10 bases at V and 6 bases at J, with 12 bases between. This chain's CDR3 is CATAASDGYTF. The CDR3 nucleotides are TGTGCCACCGCCGCCTCAGATGGCTACACCTTC.

This chain connects TRBV6-5 to TRBJ2-3, with unresolved D. Trimming pared 2 bases from V and 0 bases from J, leaving 6 bases between. Germline lookup yields CDR1 MNHEY and CDR2 SVGAGI. The CDR3 length is 14 residues. This chain's CDR3 is CASSYLASTDTQYF. CDR3 nucleotide sequence: TGTGCCAGCAGTTACCTGGCGAGCACAGATACGCAGTATTTT.

This clone has a handful of counts. J is TRBJ2-1 and V is TRBV30, with TRBD1 matching over 7 bases. This CDR3 has 15 amino acids. Trimming removed 0 bases from V and 2 bases from J; junction bases left unmatched: 4. CDR1 and CDR2 (germline): GTSNPN, SVGIG (reference sequence). CDR3 sequence (DNA): TGTGCCTGGAGTGTAGCAGGGGGACCCTACAATGAGCAGTTCTTC. Encoded protein: CAWSVAGGPYNEQFF.

The rearrangement joins TRBV11-2 to TRBJ1-6; 7 bases align to TRBD1. The CDR3 runs 15 residues. CDR1 is SGHAT and CDR2 is FQNNGV in the germline V gene. With 2 bases clipped from V and 5 bases from J, the junction kept 3 bases outside the gene matches. This CDR3 reads CASSLSGTDNSPLHF. The CDR3 DNA sequence: TGTGCCAGCAGCTTATCCGGGACAGATAATTCACCCCTCCACTTT.

This chain joins TRBV2 and TRBJ1-3; 9 nucleotides agree with TRBD1. CDR3 length equals 15 residues. Looked up from germline, CDR1 is SNHLY and CDR2 is FYNNEI. V gave up 4 bases and J gave up 4 bases; unmatched junction bases: 5. The CDR3 protein is CASSAGQGAGNTIYF. The CDR3 DNA follows: TGTGCCAGCAGTGCGGGACAGGGCGCGGGAAACACCATATATTTT.

The rearrangement joins TRBV5-4 to TRBJ2-3; 7 bases agree with TRBD2. The germline V gene has CDR1 SGHNT and CDR2 YYREEE (reference sequence). The ends lost 3 bases at V and 3 bases at J; junction bases unmatched: 10. The CDR3 totals 16 residues. The CDR3 DNA sequence: TGTGCCAGCAGCTCTAGCGGACTAGAGGGAACAGATACGCAGTATTTT. Translation gives CASSSSGLEGTDTQYF.

This chain joins TRBV11-2 and TRBJ2-1; possibly TRBD1 for D (5 bases). Between the trimmed V and J ends, which lost 7 bases and 0 bases, there was a span of 13 bases. The germline gives CDR1 SGHAT, CDR2 FQNNGV. This CDR3 spans 15 amino acids. The CDR3 DNA is TGTGCCAGCACCAGGGCGGTGGGCTCCTACAATGAGCAGTTCTTC. Its protein is CASTRAVGSYNEQFF.

The chain employs TRBV5-1 and TRBJ1-3; a possible D gene is TRBD1 (6 bases). CDR1 SGHRS and CDR2 YFSETQ come from the germline V gene. The CDR3 loop spans 15 amino acids. Trimming removed 4 bases from V and 2 bases from J, with 13 bases in between. CDR3 protein: CASSRGTPTGNTIYF. In DNA form, the CDR3 reads TGCGCCAGCAGCAGGGGGACACCCACTGGAAACACCATATATTTT.

The chain recombines TRBV9 with TRBJ2-7; D may be TRBD1 (5 bases). Germline V CDR1 and CDR2: SGDLS, YYNGEE. The CDR3 runs 12 residues. The V gene lost 7 bases and the J gene lost 6 bases, with 14 bases spanning the gap. In DNA form, the CDR3 reads TGTGCCAGCGGTCCAGGGAATCTCGAGCAGTACTTC. This codes for CASGPGNLEQYF.